The 11 T cell receptor beta chains given below trace back to one sample, sequenced in a study of cytomegalovirus exposure and HLA in healthy donors (dated by TCRdb to about 2017). Library prep was done by the immunoSEQ multiplex PCR assay. The multiplex PCR relied on a mix of 60 forward primers for TCR Vbeta segments and 13 reverse primers for TCR Jbeta segments. Sourced from immuneACCESS, this table was stored by TCRdb with only in-frame sequences that have V and J called. A share of the clones is absent; for the studies checked, an unresolved V gene accounts for under half, and the remainder has no known explanation. The sample table holds 55,000 to 70,000 clones, of which about four fifths were seen once. The top ten constitute under 7% of the sample. The sample comprised PBMCs. Receptors originate from a woman aged 30 to 39 in good health and CMV-seronegative.

This rearrangement joins TRBV5-5 to TRBJ1-1, with D maybe TRBD1 (5 bases). Looked up from germline, CDR1 is SGHKS and CDR2 is YYEKEE (reference sequence). The CDR3 consists of 14 residues. Trimming shortened V by 1 base and J by 4 bases, and 11 bases separated the two germline ends. The CDR3 loop reads CASSLYGTPTEAFF. DNA of the CDR3: TGTGCCAGCAGCTTGTACGGGACTCCCACTGAAGCTTTCTTT.

This clone was detected only a few times. The chain couples TRBV27 to TRBJ2-1, with 7 bases matching TRBD1. Germline trimming cut 3 bases from V and 2 bases from J; bases unmatched to any gene: 7. Germline lookup yields CDR1 MNHEY and CDR2 SMNVEV (reference sequence). This CDR3 is 16 amino acids long. The CDR3 sequence: CASSLPNRGPYNEQFF. CDR3 coding DNA: TGTGCCAGCAGTTTGCCGAACAGGGGTCCCTACAATGAGCAGTTCTTC.

This clone was picked up a small number of times. V is TRBV6-5 and J is TRBJ2-1, with D maybe TRBD2 (6 bases). This CDR3 is built from 15 residues. V was clipped by 4 bases and J by 4 bases, with 14 bases between them. The germline V gene has CDR1 MNHEY and CDR2 SVGAGI. CDR3 sequence (DNA): TGTGCCAGCAGTTTAAGCCAGCGGGCATACAATGAGCAGTTCTTC. Translated: CASSLSQRAYNEQFF.

The V call is TRBV19, the J call TRBJ1-3; D is uncertain. V was pared by 7 bases and J by 3 bases, with 13 bases between. CDR1 is LNHDA, CDR2 SQIVND, per germline (reference sequence). This CDR3 has 14 amino acids. CDR3 nucleotides: TGTGCCAGTAATCGGGGTAAGAGTGGAAACACCATATATTTT. Protein product: CASNRGKSGNTIYF.

The chain has TRBV4-3 and TRBJ1-4; no clear D gene. The CDR3 extends over 15 amino acids. Germline loops: CDR1 LGHNA, CDR2 YSLEER. Trimming cost V 0 bases and J 0 bases, with 5 bases left between them. CDR3 amino acids: CASSQELPTNEKLFF. CDR3 bases: TGCGCCAGCAGCCAAGAACTCCCAACTAATGAAAAACTGTTTTTT.

The V gene is TRBV6-1, the J gene TRBJ1-3; TRBD1 might be the D (5 bases). V lost 8 bases and J 0 bases, leaving 8 bases between the germline ends. Germline V lookup: CDR1 MNHNS, CDR2 SASEGT. This CDR3 is built from 13 residues. The CDR3 nucleotides read TGTGCCAGCGGGGCGGACTCTGGAAACACCATATATTTT. Translation: CASGADSGNTIYF.

This clone has a handful of counts. V and J are TRBV4-3 and TRBJ2-5; a possible D gene is TRBD1 (6 bases). The germline V gene encodes CDR1 LGHNA and CDR2 YSLEER. The V end was cut by 4 bases, the J end by 4 bases, with 10 bases between. CDR3 length: 13 amino acids. CDR3 sequence reads: CASSRYRAETQYF. The CDR3 bases are TGCGCCAGCAGCCGATACAGGGCAGAGACCCAGTACTTC.

The V gene is TRBV5-1, the J gene TRBJ2-5, with a possible D match to TRBD2 (5 bases). Trimming left V 3 bases short and J 2 bases short, with 20 bases between. The CDR3 has 17 amino acids. Germline values: CDR1 SGHRS, CDR2 YFSETQ. The CDR3: CASSSTRRVSSQETQYF. In DNA form, the CDR3 reads TGCGCCAGCAGCTCAACAAGGCGGGTATCCTCACAAGAGACCCAGTACTTC. The full variable domain, completed using reference TRBV5-1 and TRBJ2-5, is KAGVTQTPRYLIKTRGQQVTLSCSPISGHRSVSWYQQTPGQGLQFLFEYFSETQRNKGNFPGRFSGRQFSNSRSEMNVSTLELGDSALYLCASSSTRRVSSQETQYFGPGTRLLVL.

J is TRBJ2-3 and V is TRBV15, with a tentative D call TRBD1 (6 bases). The germline V gene encodes CDR1 LNHNV and CDR2 YYDKDF (reference sequence). V was clipped by 5 bases and J by 2 bases, with 26 bases between them. The CDR3 is made up of 19 amino acids. CDR3 DNA sequence: TGTGCCACCAGCGGGCCCGAGGAAACAGGGCATCCGAACACAGATACGCAGTATTTT. Translating gives CATSGPEETGHPNTDTQYF.

The rearrangement uses TRBV27 and TRBJ2-7, with D maybe TRBD2 (6 bases). V lost 4 bases to trimming and J lost 3 bases, with 10 bases between them. CDR3 length equals 13 residues. The germline V gene encodes CDR1 MNHEY and CDR2 SMNVEV (reference sequence). CDR3 in DNA: TGTGCCAGCAGTTCGGGACTGGACTACGAGCAGTACTTC. This encodes CASSSGLDYEQYF.

The V gene is TRBV23-1, the J gene TRBJ2-7, with a weak D call TRBD2 (7 bases). TRBV23-1 is sorted into the ORF group, with uncertain function. This CDR3 comprises 12 residues. V was shortened by 7 bases and J by 6 bases, with 13 bases between the two germline ends. CDR3: CASTYREGEQYV. CDR3 nucleotides: TGCGCCAGCACTTACAGGGAGGGCGAGCAGTACGTC.